These 13 T cell receptor beta chains originate from one sample sequenced in a study of Graves' ophthalmopathy and Graves' hyperthyroidism. Researchers took RNA transcripts and amplified TCR beta CDR3 regions from them. RT-PCR with HTBI primers came first, then second-round multiplex PCR. Each CDR3 protein is one row after TCRdb ran MiXCR on the multiplex PCR reads. The profile shows more than 550,000 distinct CDR3 sequences, about 40% of them singletons. Sequenced input: peripheral blood. These receptors all come from an adult man with Graves' ophthalmopathy.

In this sample, this clonotype turned up a few times. CDR3 sequence (DNA): TGTGCCACCAGTGGGGACACAGATACGCAGTATTTT. Its translation: CATSGDTDTQYF. The chain joins TRBV24-1 to TRBJ2-3; D is unresolved. The V gene's germline CDR1 is KGHDR and CDR2 SFDVKD. Trimming shortened V by 5 bases and J by 2 bases, and 4 bases separated the two germline ends. There are 12 residues in the CDR3.

Regarding this clonotype: With a much larger clone just one base away, this may be a read error. This chain uses TRBV7-8 with TRBJ1-1, with TRBD1 matching 7 bases. J was trimmed by 2 bases and V by 5 bases; bases with no gene match: 5. Germline CDR1 is SGHVS and CDR2 is FQNEAQ. The CDR3 has 14 amino acids. The CDR3 nucleotides are TGTGCCAGCAGCGAGGGACAGCCAAACACTGAAGCTTTCTTT. Protein: CASSEGQPNTEAFF.

This clonotype turned up a few times. This sequence joins TRBV9 and TRBJ2-5; D unresolved. Trimming pared 0 bases from V and 5 bases from J, leaving 14 bases between. Germline V gene sequence: CDR1 SGDLS, CDR2 YYNGEE. CDR3 length: 15 amino acids. For the CDR3, the DNA is TGTGCCAGCAGCGTAGCGCCAGGAGCTGGGGAGACCCAGTACTTC. It translates to CASSVAPGAGETQYF.

Worth noting for this clonotype: Just one base apart from a much larger clone, this may be a read error. V gene TRBV7-9 combines with J gene TRBJ1-1; D ambiguous. Trimming left V 2 bases short and J 7 bases short, with 17 bases between. Per germline, CDR1 SEHNR and CDR2 FQNEAQ (reference sequence). The CDR3 contains 15 residues. The CDR3 spells CASSLTRSGYGEAFF. The CDR3 DNA sequence: TGTGCCAGCAGCTTAACGCGTTCCGGGTACGGTGAAGCTTTCTTT.

This sequence joins TRBV10-3 and TRBJ2-7; D assignment may be TRBD1 or TRBD2 (5 bases each). Germline lookup yields CDR1 ENHRY and CDR2 SYGVKD. This CDR3 contains 13 residues. Trimming pared 8 bases from V and 3 bases from J, leaving 14 bases between. CDR3 loop: CAIGVGVDYEQYF. The CDR3 coding sequence is TGTGCCATCGGTGTGGGGGTCGACTACGAGCAGTACTTC.

J is TRBJ2-5 and V is TRBV9, with TRBD2 matching over 14 bases. V shed 4 bases and J 4 bases; nucleotides not matched to a gene: 6. Germline V gene data show CDR1 as SGDLS and CDR2 as YYNGEE. The CDR3 spans 16 residues. For the CDR3, the DNA is TGTGCCAGCAGCCCGACTAGCGGGGGGGCCTTAGAGACCCAGTACTTC. Translating gives CASSPTSGGALETQYF.

This clonotype has more than one count but fewer than ten. The rearrangement uses TRBV7-6 and TRBJ2-3; 8 nucleotides match TRBD1. Germline V gives CDR1 SGHVS, CDR2 FNYEAQ. This CDR3 spans 15 amino acids. Trimming took 5 bases from V and 4 from J; bases not matched to a gene: 8. CDR3 protein: CASSPRTGMADTQYF. The CDR3 nucleotides are TGTGCCAGCAGCCCCCGGACAGGGATGGCAGATACGCAGTATTTT.

The chain recombines TRBV10-3 with TRBJ1-5; a possible D gene is TRBD1 (6 bases). V was shortened by 4 bases and J by 0 bases, with 13 bases between the two germline ends. From germline, CDR1 is ENHRY and CDR2 SYGVKD. The CDR3 runs to 16 residues. This CDR3 reads CAISGTDRHSNQPQHF. CDR3 DNA: TGTGCCATCAGTGGGACGGACAGACATAGCAATCAGCCCCAGCATTTT.

This clonotype has a handful of counts. A much larger clonotype is one base distant, so this may be a read error. The J gene is TRBJ1-2, the V gene TRBV11-2; unclear D gene. This CDR3 has 12 residues. Germline V gives CDR1 SGHAT, CDR2 FQNNGV. The germline V and J ends were trimmed by 6 bases and 11 bases, with 16 bases remaining between them. CDR3 DNA: TGTGCCAGCAGGAACCTTGAGGGAGTTTACACCTTC. Protein: CASRNLEGVYTF.

CDR3: CASLPQVAESGYTF. The CDR3 DNA reads TGTGCCAGCCTCCCCCAGGTGGCAGAGAGTGGCTACACCTTC. J is TRBJ1-2 and V is TRBV25-1; unclear D gene. The V gene's germline CDR1 is MGHDK and CDR2 SYGVNS. This CDR3 spans 14 amino acids. The V end lost 8 bases, the J end lost 7 bases, and 20 bases lay between the germline ends.

At least ten counts were recorded for this clonotype. Written as DNA, the CDR3 is TGTGCCAGCAGCAAAAATGGACCGGGCTCTGGAAACACCATATATTTT. This sequence encodes CASSKNGPGSGNTIYF. The chain uses TRBV7-2 and TRBJ1-3; D unclear. Germline V CDR1 and CDR2: SGHTA, FQGNSA. This CDR3 is 16 amino acids long. Trimming left V 5 bases short and J 0 bases short, with 14 bases between.

This clonotype was found a few times. The chain has TRBV7-9 and TRBJ2-2, with D possibly TRBD1 on 7 matching bases. The CDR3 is made up of 16 amino acids. In germline, CDR1 is SEHNR, CDR2 FQNEAQ (reference sequence). V was pared by 3 bases and J by 5 bases, with 16 bases between. The CDR3 sequence: CASSFSGGKRTGELFF. In DNA form, the CDR3 reads TGTGCCAGCAGCTTCTCAGGGGGGAAGAGGACCGGGGAGCTGTTTTTT.

This clonotype has at least ten counts. The J gene is TRBJ1-5, the V gene TRBV24-1; a weak D match, TRBD1 (5 bases). The ends were cut back, 7 bases at V and 4 bases at J, with 13 bases in the middle. The germline V gene has CDR1 KGHDR and CDR2 SFDVKD. This CDR3 is 14 amino acids long. CDR3 residues: CATSPSPGNQPQHF. The CDR3 nucleotides read TGTGCCACCAGCCCCTCCCCAGGGAATCAGCCCCAGCATTTT.